The T cell receptor (beta chain) described here comes from a study of T cell changes during pregnancy in multiple sclerosis. The germline V gene has CDR1 SGHAT and CDR2 FQNNGV. The CDR3 covers 16 residues. V shed 10 bases and J 6 bases; nucleotides not matched to a gene: 19. The method was immunoSEQ multiplex PCR; TCRdb's version includes in-frame clones alone and lacks a portion of them. The sample holds approximately 25,000 clones, around nine tenths seen once. The chain joins TRBV11-2 to TRBJ2-3; 7 bases line up with TRBD2. This clonotype was obtained from a female donor in good health, enrolled as a control in a pregnancy study. Here the sequenced sample was CD4+ T cells from peripheral blood mononuclear cells, taken in the first trimester of pregnancy. The CDR3 loop is CATSLLSGTAKDTQYF. The CDR3 coding sequence is TGTGCCACCTCCCTTCTGAGCGGGACCGCGAAGGATACGCAGTATTTT. The full variable domain, in which reference TRBV11-2 and TRBJ2-3 provide the parts outside the CDR3, is EAGVAQSPRYKIIEKRQSVAFWCNPISGHATLYWYQQILGQGPKLLIQFQNNGVVDDSQLPKDRFSAERLKGVDSTLKIQPAKLEDSAVYLCATSLLSGTAKDTQYFGPGTRLTVL.